The 17 T cell receptor beta chains in this list originate from one sample, sequenced in a study of T-cell reconstitution after alpha-beta-depleted transplantation in children. Preparation of the TCRbeta library was carried out with unique molecular identifiers. Via MiXCR, TCRdb re-called the PCR reads, giving one row per CDR3 protein. Altogether hundreds of thousands of distinct CDR3 sequences are present, under 12% being singletons, with the ten largest covering less than 5%. Specimen: PBMCs from the stem cell graft donor, collected from the stem cell graft. The receptors come from a human donor who donated a stem cell graft to a child with acute myeloid leukemia.

At least ten counts were recorded for this clonotype. This chain uses TRBV29-1 with TRBJ2-1, with D perhaps TRBD2 (6 bases). The length of the CDR3 is 14 residues. The V end lost 4 bases, the J end lost 2 bases, and 12 bases lay between the germline ends. Per germline, CDR1 SQVTM and CDR2 ANQGSEA. The CDR3 region has the DNA TGCAGCGTTGGTTACGGAGGGCCCTACAATGAGCAGTTCTTC. Residues: CSVGYGGPYNEQFF.

V gene TRBV20-1 combines with J gene TRBJ2-3; 10 bases align to TRBD1. Germline CDR1 and CDR2: DFQATT and SNEGSKA (reference sequence). Trimming took 4 bases from V and 5 from J; bases not matched to a gene: 9. The CDR3 is 15 residues long. The CDR3 coding sequence is TGCAGTGCTACCGACAGGGGGCAGAAGGGAGATACGCAGTATTTT. Translation: CSATDRGQKGDTQYF.

This clonotype appeared many times. The chain combines TRBV5-1 with TRBJ2-1, with 9 nucleotides matching TRBD2. V lost 4 bases to trimming and J lost 6 bases; unmatched junction nucleotides: 11. The germline V gene has CDR1 SGHRS and CDR2 YFSETQ. This CDR3 comprises 16 residues. CDR3 sequence: CASSPGLALWGNEQFF. The CDR3, as DNA: TGCGCCAGCAGCCCGGGACTAGCTTTATGGGGCAATGAGCAGTTCTTC.

This clonotype was seen only a few times. This chain joins TRBV12-3 or TRBV12-4 and TRBJ2-2, with D perhaps TRBD2 (6 bases). Trimming cost V 6 bases and J 4 bases, with 15 bases left between them. The CDR3 totals 15 residues. CDR3 in DNA: TGTGCCAGCAGAGATCTAGGAGGGGTCACCGGGGAGCTGTTTTTT. Translated: CASRDLGGVTGELFF.

In this sample, this clonotype turned up a few times. The genes are TRBV9 and TRBJ1-5; D is possibly TRBD1 (5 bases). Trimming took off 0 bases at V and 7 bases at J, with 11 bases between the two ends. The CDR3 is 14 amino acids. Germline V CDR1 and CDR2: SGDLS, YYNGEE. Here the CDR3 DNA reads TGTGCCAGCAGCGTAGTGGGGGGAGACCAGCCCCAGCATTTT. Translation gives CASSVVGGDQPQHF. Together with reference TRBV9 and TRBJ1-5, the CDR3 gives the full variable domain: DSGVTQTPKHLITATGQRVTLRCSPRSGDLSVYWYQQSLDQGLQFLIQYYNGEERAKGNILERFSAQQFPDLHSELNLSSLELGDSALYFCASSVVGGDQPQHFGDGTRLSIL.

This clonotype was detected only a few times. V gene TRBV20-1 combines with J gene TRBJ1-1; tentatively, D is TRBD1 (6 bases). The V gene lost 7 bases and the J gene lost 4 bases, with 16 bases spanning the gap. CDR1 is DFQATT and CDR2 is SNEGSKA in the germline V gene (reference sequence). The CDR3 is made up of 13 amino acids. CDR3 residues: CSVQAGAGTEAFF. As DNA, the CDR3 is TGCAGTGTTCAGGCAGGGGCCGGCACTGAAGCTTTCTTT.

In this sample, this clonotype turned up many times. This sequence joins TRBV27 and TRBJ1-2, with 11 bases aligning to TRBD1. The V gene's germline CDR1 is MNHEY and CDR2 SMNVEV (reference sequence). The CDR3 runs to 17 residues. The trim removed 4 bases at V and 4 bases at J, leaving 11 bases unmatched. CDR3 amino acids: CASSYRTGGEYVYGYTF. The CDR3 DNA sequence: TGTGCCAGCAGTTACCGGACAGGGGGCGAATACGTCTATGGCTACACCTTC.

This clonotype was detected a few times. The CDR3 sequence: CASSLATSGKGYEQYF. In nucleotides, the CDR3 is TGTGCCAGCAGCTTAGCGACTAGCGGGAAGGGCTACGAGCAGTACTTC. The J gene is TRBJ2-7, the V gene TRBV7-8, with 11 bases aligning to TRBD2. From germline, CDR1 is SGHVS and CDR2 FQNEAQ. V gave up 0 bases and J gave up 3 bases; unmatched junction bases: 4. The CDR3 is 16 amino acids. The full variable domain, rest sourced from reference TRBV7-8 and TRBJ2-7, is GAGVSQSPRYKVAKRGQDVALRCDPISGHVSLFWYQQALGQGPEFLTYFQNEAQLDKSGLPSDRFFAERPEGSVSTLKIQRTQQEDSAVYLCASSLATSGKGYEQYFGPGTRLTVT.

CDR3 nucleotides: TGTGCCAGCAGTCTGCCGACAGGGTTCTCCGTCGAGCAGTACTTC. This gives the protein CASSLPTGFSVEQYF. This chain joins TRBV12-3 or TRBV12-4 and TRBJ2-7, with TRBD1 matching 7 bases. J gave up 6 bases and V 5 bases, and 13 bases lay outside the gene matches. This CDR3 region has 15 residues.

This clonotype was picked up a small number of times. The chain has TRBV18 and TRBJ2-7; no clear D. V gave up 6 bases and J gave up 0 bases, with 18 bases separating them. This CDR3 spans 16 amino acids. CDR1 and CDR2 (germline): KGHSH, LQKENI. The CDR3 here is CASSPNGVNGSYEQYF. The CDR3 bases are TGTGCCAGCTCTCCCAACGGCGTTAATGGCTCCTACGAGCAGTACTTC.

This rearrangement joins TRBV29-1 to TRBJ1-1; 9 bases are a match to TRBD1. The germline V gene encodes CDR1 SQVTM and CDR2 ANQGSEA. The CDR3 consists of 15 residues. The V segment lost 8 bases and the J segment 0 bases; nucleotides outside the gene matches: 10. The CDR3 DNA is TGCAGCACAGATGGGGGGACAGGGTTGAACACTGAAGCTTTCTTT. Amino acid sequence: CSTDGGTGLNTEAFF.

V gene TRBV5-1 combines with J gene TRBJ2-1, with 11 bases fitting TRBD2. Unmatched junction bases numbered 18, after V lost 1 base and J lost 0 bases. The CDR3 runs 22 residues. CDR1 is SGHRS and CDR2 is YFSETQ in the germline V gene. The chain's CDR3 is CASSLNGLAGGLAPSSYNEQFF. The CDR3 DNA reads as TGCGCCAGCAGCTTGAACGGGCTAGCGGGAGGACTAGCCCCGAGCTCCTACAATGAGCAGTTCTTC.

This clonotype was observed a few times. The chain has TRBV18 and TRBJ2-5; D might be TRBD1 (5 bases). The V and J ends lost 3 bases and 1 base respectively, with 15 bases between them. Germline CDR1 and CDR2: KGHSH and LQKENI. The CDR3 sequence is 16 residues long. CDR3 protein: CASSPLRTDTQETQYF. As DNA, the CDR3 is TGTGCCAGCTCACCGCTCCGGACGGACACCCAAGAGACCCAGTACTTC.

This clonotype was counted only a few times. J is TRBJ1-2 and V is TRBV12-3 or TRBV12-4; 8 bases are a match to TRBD1. This CDR3 has 15 amino acids. V was clipped by 3 bases and J by 8 bases; unmatched bases: 11. CDR3 region: CASSFPRTGPGGYTF. The CDR3 region has the DNA TGTGCCAGCAGTTTCCCTAGGACAGGGCCAGGAGGCTACACCTTC.

There are many counts of this clonotype. The J gene is TRBJ2-7, the V gene TRBV29-1, with D perhaps TRBD2 (5 bases). The CDR3 is 12 residues long. Germline lookup yields CDR1 SQVTM and CDR2 ANQGSEA. V shed 7 bases and J shed 2 bases, with 12 bases lying between them. The CDR3 DNA reads as TGCAGCGCCGCGGGCGCTACCTACGAGCAGTACTTC. Translated: CSAAGATYEQYF.

In its sample, this clonotype was seen a few times. V usage is TRBV4-2 and J usage is TRBJ2-3, with 8 bases fitting TRBD1. Trimming at V came to 3 bases and at J to 2 bases, leaving 10 bases not matched to a gene. This CDR3 is built from 17 residues. The germline gives CDR1 LGHNA, CDR2 YNFKEQ. CDR3 sequence reads: CASSHLQGVGLTDTQYF. CDR3 coding DNA: TGTGCCAGCAGCCACCTACAGGGGGTAGGGCTCACAGATACGCAGTATTTT.

This chain joins TRBV3-1 and TRBJ2-7, with D perhaps matching TRBD2 (5 bases). The CDR3 is made up of 12 amino acids. The germline V gene encodes CDR1 LGHDT and CDR2 YNNKEL (reference sequence). The V gene lost 4 bases and the J gene lost 4 bases, with 8 bases spanning the gap. In DNA form, the CDR3 reads TGTGCCAGCAGCCGGACTGAATACGAGCAGTACTTC. Its translation: CASSRTEYEQYF.